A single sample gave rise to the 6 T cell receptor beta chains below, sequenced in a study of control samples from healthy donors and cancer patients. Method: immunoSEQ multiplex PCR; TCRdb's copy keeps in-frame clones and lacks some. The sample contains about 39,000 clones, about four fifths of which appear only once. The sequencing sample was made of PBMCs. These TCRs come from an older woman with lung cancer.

This chain's CDR3 is CATSDSRTSGNIQYF. The DNA for the CDR3 is TGTGCCACCAGTGATTCCCGGACTAGCGGAAACATTCAGTACTTC. The chain uses TRBV24-1 and TRBJ2-4; the match to TRBD2 covers 10 bases. Unmatched junction bases numbered 3, after V lost 2 bases and J lost 6 bases. The CDR3 consists of 15 residues. Looked up from germline, CDR1 is KGHDR and CDR2 is SFDVKD.

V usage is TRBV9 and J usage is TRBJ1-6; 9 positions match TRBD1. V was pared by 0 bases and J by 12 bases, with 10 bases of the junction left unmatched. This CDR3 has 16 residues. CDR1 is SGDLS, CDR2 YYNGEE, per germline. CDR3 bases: TGTGCCAGCAGCGTAGACCCCTCGGGACAGGGAAGACCCCTCCACTTT. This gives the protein CASSVDPSGQGRPLHF.

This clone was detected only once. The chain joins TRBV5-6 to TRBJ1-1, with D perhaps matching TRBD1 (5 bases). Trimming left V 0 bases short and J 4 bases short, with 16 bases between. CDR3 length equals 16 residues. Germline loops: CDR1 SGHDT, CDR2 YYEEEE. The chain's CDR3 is CASSLGGGSDGTEAFF. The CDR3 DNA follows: TGTGCCAGCAGCTTGGGGGGGGGATCGGATGGCACTGAAGCTTTCTTT.

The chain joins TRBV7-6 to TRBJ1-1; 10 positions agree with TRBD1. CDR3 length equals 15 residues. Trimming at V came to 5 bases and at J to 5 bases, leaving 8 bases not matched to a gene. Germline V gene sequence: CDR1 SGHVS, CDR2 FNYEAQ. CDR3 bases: TGTGCCAGCAGCCTCGAACCGGGACAGGGGACTGAAGCTTTCTTT. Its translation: CASSLEPGQGTEAFF.

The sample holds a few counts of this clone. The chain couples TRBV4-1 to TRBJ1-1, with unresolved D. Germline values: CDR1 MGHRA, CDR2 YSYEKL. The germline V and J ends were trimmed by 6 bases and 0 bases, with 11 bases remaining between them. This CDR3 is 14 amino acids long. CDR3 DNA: TGCGCCAGCAGGCCGGGCTTTATGAACACTGAAGCTTTCTTT. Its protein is CASRPGFMNTEAFF.

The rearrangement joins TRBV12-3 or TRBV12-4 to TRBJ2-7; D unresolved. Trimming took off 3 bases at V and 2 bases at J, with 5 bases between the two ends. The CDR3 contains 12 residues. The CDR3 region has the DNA TGTGCCAGCAGTTTTACGCCCTACGAGCAGTACTTC. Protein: CASSFTPYEQYF.